The entry that follows covers one T cell receptor (beta chain) sequence. Its cognate antigen is unknown. This sample was taken from a study of T cell clonotyping in hematopoietic cell transplantation. Study overall: Recipients' pretransplant samples followed cytoreduction.

Profiled with immunoSEQ multiplex PCR; TCRdb holds only in-frame clones, not every one. The sample contains 35,000 to 45,000 clones, approximately 95% of which appear only once. Time point specified: recipient sample about 28 days before transplant, after cytoreduction. Study results and caveats: Few recipient clonotypes overlapped donors; over 95% were de novo at given depth.

CDR1 is SNHLY, CDR2 FYNNEI, per germline. This CDR3 comprises 14 residues. With 6 bases removed from V and 1 base from J, the gap between germline ends came to 10 bases. The chain has TRBV2 and TRBJ1-3; D remains unclear. This specimen was peripheral blood mononuclear cells, taken before stem cell transplant. The receptor was isolated from a man aged 40-50 years with chronic myeloid leukemia. Some clones in this sample may be carry-over from other donors' samples. The CDR3 region is CASSIERSGNTIYF. CDR3 nucleotides: TGTGCCAGCAGCATAGAACGGTCTGGAAACACCATATATTTT.